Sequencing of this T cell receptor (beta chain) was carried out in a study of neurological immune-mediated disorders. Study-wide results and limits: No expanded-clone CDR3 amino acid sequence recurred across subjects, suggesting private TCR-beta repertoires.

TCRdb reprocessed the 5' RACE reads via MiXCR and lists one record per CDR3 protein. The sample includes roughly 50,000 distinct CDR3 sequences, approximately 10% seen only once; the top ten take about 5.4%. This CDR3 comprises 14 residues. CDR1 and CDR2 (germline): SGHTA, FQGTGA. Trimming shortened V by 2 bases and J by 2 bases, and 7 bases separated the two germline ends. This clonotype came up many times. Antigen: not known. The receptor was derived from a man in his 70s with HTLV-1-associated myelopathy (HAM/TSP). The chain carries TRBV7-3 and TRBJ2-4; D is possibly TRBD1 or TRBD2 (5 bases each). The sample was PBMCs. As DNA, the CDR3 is TGTGCCAGCAGCTTAGGGGGTACCAAAAACATTCAGTACTTC. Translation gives CASSLGGTKNIQYF.